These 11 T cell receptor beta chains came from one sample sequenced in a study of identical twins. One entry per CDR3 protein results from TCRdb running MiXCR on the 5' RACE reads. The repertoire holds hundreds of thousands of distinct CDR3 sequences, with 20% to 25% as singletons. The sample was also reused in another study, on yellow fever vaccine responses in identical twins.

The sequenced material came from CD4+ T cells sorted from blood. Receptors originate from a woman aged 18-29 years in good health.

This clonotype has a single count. This CDR3 reads CASKNPGGSYNEQFF. CDR3 sequence (DNA): TGTGCCAGCAAAAACCCGGGGGGCTCCTACAATGAGCAGTTCTTC. The chain recombines TRBV12-3 or TRBV12-4 with TRBJ2-1, with 7 bases identical to TRBD2. The V and J ends lost 7 bases and 0 bases, in that order; junction bases with no gene match: 6. The CDR3 runs 15 residues.

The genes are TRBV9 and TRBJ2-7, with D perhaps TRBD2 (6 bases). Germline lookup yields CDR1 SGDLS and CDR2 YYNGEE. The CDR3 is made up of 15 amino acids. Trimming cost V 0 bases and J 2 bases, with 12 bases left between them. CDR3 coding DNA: TGTGCCAGCAGCGTAGGACTAGACCGCCCCTACGAGCAGTACTTC. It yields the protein CASSVGLDRPYEQYF.

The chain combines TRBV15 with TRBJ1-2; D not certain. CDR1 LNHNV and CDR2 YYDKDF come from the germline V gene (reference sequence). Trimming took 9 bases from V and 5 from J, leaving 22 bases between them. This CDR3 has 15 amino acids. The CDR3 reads CATSNAREQRYGYTF. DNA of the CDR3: TGTGCCACTTCCAACGCTCGTGAACAGAGATATGGCTACACCTTC.

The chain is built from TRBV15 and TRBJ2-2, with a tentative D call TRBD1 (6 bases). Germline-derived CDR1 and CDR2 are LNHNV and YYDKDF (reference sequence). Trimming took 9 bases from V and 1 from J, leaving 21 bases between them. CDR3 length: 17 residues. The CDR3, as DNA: TGTGCCACAGACGGGACACCCCTCGGGGAGAACACCGGGGAGCTGTTTTTT. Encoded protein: CATDGTPLGENTGELFF.

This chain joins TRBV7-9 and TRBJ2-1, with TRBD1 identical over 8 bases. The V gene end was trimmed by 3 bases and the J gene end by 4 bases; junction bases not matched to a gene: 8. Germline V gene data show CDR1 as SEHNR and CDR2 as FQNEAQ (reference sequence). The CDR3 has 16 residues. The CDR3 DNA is TGTGCCAGCAGCTTGACTCGACAGGGGAGGTACAATGAGCAGTTCTTC. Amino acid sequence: CASSLTRQGRYNEQFF.

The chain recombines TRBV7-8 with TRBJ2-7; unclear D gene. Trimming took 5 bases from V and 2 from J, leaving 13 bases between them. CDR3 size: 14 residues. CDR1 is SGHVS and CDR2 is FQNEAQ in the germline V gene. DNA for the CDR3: TGTGCCAGCAGCACCGAAGGGCGGACCTACGAGCAGTACGTC. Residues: CASSTEGRTYEQYV.

In DNA form, the CDR3 reads TGTGCCAGCAGTTACCCCCAGGAGCCAGAAAAACTGTTTTTT. This sequence encodes CASSYPQEPEKLFF. The J gene is TRBJ1-4, the V gene TRBV6-2 or TRBV6-3; D is ambiguous. Germline V gene data show CDR1 as MNHEY and CDR2 as SVGEGT. The CDR3 contains 14 residues. V was shortened by 2 bases and J by 8 bases, with 12 bases between the two germline ends.

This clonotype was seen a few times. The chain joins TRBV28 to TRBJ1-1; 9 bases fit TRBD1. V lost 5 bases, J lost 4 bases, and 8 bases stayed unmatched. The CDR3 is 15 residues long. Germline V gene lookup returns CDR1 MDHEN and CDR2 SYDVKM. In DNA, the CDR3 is TGTGCCAGCAGTCCCAGGGACAGGGATGCCACTGAAGCTTTCTTT. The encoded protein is CASSPRDRDATEAFF.

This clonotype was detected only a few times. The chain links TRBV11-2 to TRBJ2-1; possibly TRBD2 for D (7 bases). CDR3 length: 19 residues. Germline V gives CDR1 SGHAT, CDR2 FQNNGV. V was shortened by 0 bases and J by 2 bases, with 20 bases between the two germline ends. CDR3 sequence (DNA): TGTGCCAGCAGCTTAGAGGGGGGGCCACCGGGACTCACCTACAATGAGCAGTTCTTC. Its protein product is CASSLEGGPPGLTYNEQFF.

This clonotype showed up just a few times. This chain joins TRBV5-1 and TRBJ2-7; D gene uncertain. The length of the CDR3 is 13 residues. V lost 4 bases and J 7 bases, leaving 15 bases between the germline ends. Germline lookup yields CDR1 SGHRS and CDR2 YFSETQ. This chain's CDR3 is CASSRPEKREQYF. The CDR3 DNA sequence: TGCGCCAGCAGCCGACCCGAAAAACGGGAGCAGTACTTC. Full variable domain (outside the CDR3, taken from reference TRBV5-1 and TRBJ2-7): KAGVTQTPRYLIKTRGQQVTLSCSPISGHRSVSWYQQTPGQGLQFLFEYFSETQRNKGNFPGRFSGRQFSNSRSEMNVSTLELGDSALYLCASSRPEKREQYFGPGTRLTVT.

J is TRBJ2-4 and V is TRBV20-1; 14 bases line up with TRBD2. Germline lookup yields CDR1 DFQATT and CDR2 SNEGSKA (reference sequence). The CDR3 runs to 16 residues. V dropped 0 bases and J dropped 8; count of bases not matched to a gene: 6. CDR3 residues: CSARDFGTSGSYIQYF. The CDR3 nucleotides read TGCAGTGCTAGAGATTTCGGGACTAGCGGGAGTTACATTCAGTACTTC.